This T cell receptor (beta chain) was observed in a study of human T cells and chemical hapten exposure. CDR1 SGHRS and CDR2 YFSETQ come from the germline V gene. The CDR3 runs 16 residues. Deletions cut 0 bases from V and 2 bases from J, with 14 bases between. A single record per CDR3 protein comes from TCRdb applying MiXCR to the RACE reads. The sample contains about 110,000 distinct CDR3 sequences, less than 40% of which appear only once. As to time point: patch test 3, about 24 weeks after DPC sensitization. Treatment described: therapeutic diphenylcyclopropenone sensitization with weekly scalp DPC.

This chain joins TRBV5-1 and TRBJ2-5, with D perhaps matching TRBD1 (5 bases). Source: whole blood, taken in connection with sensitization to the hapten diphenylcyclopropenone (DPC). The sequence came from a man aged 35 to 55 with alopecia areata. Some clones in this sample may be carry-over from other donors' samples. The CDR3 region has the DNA TGCGCCAGCAGCTTGGCGAGACAGCGCTCACAAGAGACCCAGTACTTC. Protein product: CASSLARQRSQETQYF.